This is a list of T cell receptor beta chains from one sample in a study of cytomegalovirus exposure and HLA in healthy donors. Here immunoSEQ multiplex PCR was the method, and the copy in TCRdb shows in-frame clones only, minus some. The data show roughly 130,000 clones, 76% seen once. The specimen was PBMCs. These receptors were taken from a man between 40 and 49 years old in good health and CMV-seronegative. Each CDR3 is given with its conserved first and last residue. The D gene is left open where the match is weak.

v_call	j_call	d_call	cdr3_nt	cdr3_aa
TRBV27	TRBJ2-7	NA	TGTGCCAGCAGTTTGCGGGGCCACTCCTACGAGCAGTACTTC	CASSLRGHSYEQYF
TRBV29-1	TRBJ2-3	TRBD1	TGCAGCGTCCGCAACCCCTTAACAGGGGACACAGATACGCAGTATTTT	CSVRNPLTGDTDTQYF
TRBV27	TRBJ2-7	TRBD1	TGTGCCAGCAGTGGGGGGACAGGGGGTTACGAGCAGTACTTC	CASSGGTGGYEQYF
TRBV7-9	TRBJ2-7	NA	TGTGCCAGCAGCTCGGGACAACACGAGCAGTACTTC	CASSSGQHEQYF
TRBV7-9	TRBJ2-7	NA	TGTTCCAGCAGCCTCCTCAGCTCCTACGAGCAGTACTTC	CSSSLLSSYEQYF
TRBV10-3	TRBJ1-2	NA	TGTGCCATCAGTGAGTCGAGTGTGTATGGCTACACCTTC	CAISESSVYGYTF
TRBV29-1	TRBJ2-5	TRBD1	TGCAGCGTTGATAACAGGGGCGAAGAGACCCAGTACTTC	CSVDNRGEETQYF
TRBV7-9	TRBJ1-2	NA	TGTTCCAGCAGCTTAGCGGAGGACCGAGGTAACTATGGCTACACCTTC	CSSSLAEDRGNYGYTF
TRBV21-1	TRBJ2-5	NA	TGTGCCAGCAGCAACGGGGGGTCCTGTCAAGAGACCCAGTACTTC	CASSNGGSCQETQYF
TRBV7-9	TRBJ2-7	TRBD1	TGTGCCAGCAGCTCCGGGACAGGGTCCTACGAGCAGTACTTC	CASSSGTGSYEQYF